The present entry profiles one T cell receptor beta chain with its context. The data stem from a study of T cells in Graves' hyperthyroidism and ophthalmopathy. Amplification of TCR beta CDR3 regions used RNA as the template. A set of HTBI primers served as the primers for a first-round RT-PCR of the TCR CDR3. TCRdb analysed the multiplex PCR reads with MiXCR anew, one entry per CDR3 protein. The sample comprises over 500,000 distinct CDR3 sequences, 17% of which are singletons, and approximately 15% rests with the top ten. The V segment lost 5 bases and the J segment 4 bases; nucleotides outside the gene matches: 6. The CDR3 has 16 amino acids. Germline loops: CDR1 ENHRY, CDR2 SYGVKD.

The J gene is TRBJ1-5, the V gene TRBV10-3; TRBD1 matches 12 bases. Sequencing was done on a sample of blood. This clonotype originated in a woman younger than 35 with Graves' ophthalmopathy. This CDR3 reads CAISPGQGAGNQPQHF. The CDR3 coding sequence is TGTGCCATCAGTCCGGGACAGGGGGCTGGAAATCAGCCCCAGCATTTT.